This T cell receptor (beta chain) comes out of a study of T cell repertoires in cytomegalovirus infection. Study-level information: Alongside well-studied HLA-B-restricted CMV epitopes, recently identified HLA-C-restricted CMV epitopes were also used. Indications came from public TCR beta signatures; they pointed to CMV infection and to a matching HLA type. Overall study results and limits: Ex vivo, HLA-C-restricted CMV-specific TCR beta clonotypes prevailed over the rest of the response. Pooled public TCR beta family frequency picked out CMV carriers with the relevant HLA.

This clonotype was seen only a few times. Antigen unknown. Trimming removed 8 bases from V and 6 bases from J; junction bases left unmatched: 8. Germline CDR1 and CDR2: LGHDT and YNNKEL (reference sequence). The CDR3 spans 14 residues. TCRdb fed the reads into MiXCR, producing one record per CDR3 protein. Among fewer than 950,000 distinct CDR3 sequences listed, about 31% were seen once. This clonotype was sampled from a human donor in good health (CMV status not recorded). Some clones in this sample may be carry-over from other donors' samples. This chain uses TRBV3-1 with TRBJ2-1; 9 bases fit TRBD2. The material was cultured CD8+ T cells from PBMCs, obtained from culture after CMV antigen stimulation. The CDR3 region is CASWGGGAGNEQFF. CDR3 sequence (DNA): TGTGCCAGCTGGGGCGGGGGGGCCGGCAATGAGCAGTTCTTC.